The 4 T cell receptor beta chains below come from one sample, sequenced in a study of T cell repertoires in aging, cancer and after chemotherapy. Amplification of TCR beta used genomic DNA extracted from peripheral blood. Rearranged V-D-J TRB sequences were amplified with a mixed TRB-A/B primer pool. TCRdb independently ran MiXCR on the multiplex PCR reads; one entry per CDR3 protein. The sample contains under 6,000 distinct CDR3 sequences, 28% of which appear only once. The source material was blood. Source of these receptors: a human donor with a solid tumor.

The chain employs TRBV28 and TRBJ1-3; possibly TRBD1 for D (6 bases). This CDR3 has 16 amino acids. V lost 2 bases and J 1 base, leaving 12 bases between the germline ends. Germline V gives CDR1 MDHEN, CDR2 SYDVKM. The CDR3 protein is CASSLMLTGSGNTIYF. The CDR3 bases are TGTGCCAGCAGTTTAATGTTAACAGGGTCTGGAAACACCATATATTTT.

In this sample, this clonotype is medium-sized. This sequence joins TRBV6-2 or TRBV6-3 and TRBJ2-1; a possible D gene is TRBD2 (6 bases). From germline, CDR1 is MNHEY and CDR2 SVGEGT. The CDR3 consists of 16 residues. V was shortened by 10 bases and J by 0 bases, with 19 bases between the two germline ends. The CDR3 protein is CATQGRQFPSYNEQFF. CDR3 nucleotides: TGTGCCACCCAAGGGAGGCAGTTCCCCTCCTACAATGAGCAGTTCTTC.

This clonotype came up a few times. A read error may account for a junction end that differs from germline. The V and J genes are TRBV7-2 and TRBJ2-7; TRBD2 might be the D (6 bases). Germline assignment: CDR1 SGHTA and CDR2 FQGNSA. The CDR3 sequence is 13 residues long. The CDR3 sequence: CASSGDAGRSGVF. The CDR3 bases are TGTGCCAGCAGCGGGGACGCCGGCCGATCGGGAGTCTTC.

In this sample, this clonotype is medium-sized. V usage is TRBV6-5 and J usage is TRBJ1-4; D might be TRBD1 (5 bases). V lost 6 bases, J lost 8 bases, and 16 bases lay in between. There are 14 residues in the CDR3. Germline V gene sequence: CDR1 MNHEY, CDR2 SVGAGI. The CDR3 DNA is TGTGCCAGCAGCCTTGGGGGGAGTCAAGAAAAACTGTTTTTT. Its translation is CASSLGGSQEKLFF.